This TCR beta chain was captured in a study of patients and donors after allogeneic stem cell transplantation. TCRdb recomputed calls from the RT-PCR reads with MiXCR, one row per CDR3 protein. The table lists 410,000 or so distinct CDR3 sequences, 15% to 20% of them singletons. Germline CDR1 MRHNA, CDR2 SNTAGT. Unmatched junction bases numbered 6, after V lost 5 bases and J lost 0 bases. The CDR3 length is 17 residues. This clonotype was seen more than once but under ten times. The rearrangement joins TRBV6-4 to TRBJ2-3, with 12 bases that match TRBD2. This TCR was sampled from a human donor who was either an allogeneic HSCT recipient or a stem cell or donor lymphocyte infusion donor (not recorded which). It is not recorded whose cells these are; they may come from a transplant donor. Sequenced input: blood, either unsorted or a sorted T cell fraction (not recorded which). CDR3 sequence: CASSFTSGGPSTDTQYF. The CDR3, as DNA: TGTGCCAGCAGTTTCACTAGCGGGGGGCCGAGCACAGATACGCAGTATTTT.